The present entry profiles one TCR beta chain with its context. There are a few counts of this clone. No antigen is known for it. No quality values exist for individual bases; no much larger clone is one base distant. This sample was taken from a study of T cells in tumors after PD-1 blockade (dated by TCRdb to 2018 to 2020). Regarding the research as a whole: Exclusion criteria were prior checkpoint blockade, use of systemic immunosuppressants, or recent radiotherapy or other anti-cancer therapy within 4 weeks. Pembrolizumab 200 mg every 3 weeks or cemiplimab 350 mg every 2 weeks was administered to patients. On average, peripheral blood samples had more than 90,000 TCR templates (range roughly 24,000-280,000) and 35,000 to 40,000 unique clonotypes. To compare clonotypes in blood versus tumor, bulk TCR sequencing was run on fewer than 11 peripheral blood samples drawn from 5 patients. Using site-matched tumors from BCC or SCC patients sampled before and after anti-PD-1 therapy, the study carried out paired single-cell RNA and TCR sequencing. RECIST version 1.1 was the standard used to evaluate clinical response. Ongoing daily vismodegib 150 mg was also given to a subset of patients during anti-PD-1 treatment.

For bulk TCRbeta sequencing, genomic DNA was extracted from tumor biopsies or peripheral blood, and input amounts ranged from 616 ng to 6,004 ng. Every patient was a poor candidate for surgical resection and had histologically proven advanced or metastatic basal or squamous cell carcinoma. Of the ten to twelve patients in the basal cell carcinoma cohort, 8 or 9 underwent bulk tumor TCR sequencing. Overall study outcomes, separate from this receptor: Roughly 40% of TCR clonotypes from the tumor were detected in blood, and certain novel exhausted tumor clones were present in blood collected before treatment, which suggests recruitment from the periphery. Where the novel T cell clones came from was not identified, and possible sources could include lymphoid organs or rare unexpanded clones inside the tumor or in the tumor periphery.

The immunoSEQ platform was used for deep TCRbeta sequencing. For the original study's pipeline: For further analysis, only productive rearrangements were exported from the immunoSEQ Analyzer. Bulk TCRbeta clonotypes were assigned T cell phenotypes by matching to single-cell RNA+TCR-seq clones sharing the same TCRbeta sequence. Clone enrichment in tumor was computed as tumor frequency divided by PBMC frequency from bulk TCR sequencing. GLIPH was used to group TCRs into specificity groups, clusters of distinct TCRs likely recognizing common antigens via shared CDR3 motifs. What TCRdb holds here is the immuneACCESS table cut down to in-frame rearrangements. Part of the clones is not present; checked against another copy, under half of the missing clones reflect an unresolved V gene, and the others are unexplained. V and J calls and clone size are copied from that table; D and trimming were computed from the DNA. This sample holds about 5,000 clones; around 84% were observed only once. The ten largest clones represent 40% to 50% of the sample.

In the germline V gene, CDR1 corresponds to KGHSH and CDR2 to LQKENI. Cut back by 2 bases and 5 bases, the V and J ends lie 7 bases apart. The cysteine opens and the phenylalanine closes a CDR3 of 13 amino acids. The kept DNA is CDR3 alone, 39 bases in frame from the first base. The clonotype was recovered from a human donor with advanced basal cell or squamous cell carcinoma (not recorded which). The chain employs TRBV18 and TRBJ2-1; the D gene is unclear. This sample comprised PBMCs, obtained after anti-PD-1 therapy. The CDR3 protein is CASSPANNNEQFF. The nucleotides read TGTGCCAGCTCACCAGCTAATAACAATGAGCAGTTCTTC. The variable domain in full, with residues beyond the CDR3 obtained from the reference TRBV18 and TRBJ2-1 genes, is NAGVMQNPRHLVRRRGQEARLRCSPMKGHSHVYWYRQLPEEGLKFMVYLQKENIIDESGMPKERFSAEFPKEGPSILRIQQVVRGDSAAYFCASSPANNNEQFFGPGTRLTVL.